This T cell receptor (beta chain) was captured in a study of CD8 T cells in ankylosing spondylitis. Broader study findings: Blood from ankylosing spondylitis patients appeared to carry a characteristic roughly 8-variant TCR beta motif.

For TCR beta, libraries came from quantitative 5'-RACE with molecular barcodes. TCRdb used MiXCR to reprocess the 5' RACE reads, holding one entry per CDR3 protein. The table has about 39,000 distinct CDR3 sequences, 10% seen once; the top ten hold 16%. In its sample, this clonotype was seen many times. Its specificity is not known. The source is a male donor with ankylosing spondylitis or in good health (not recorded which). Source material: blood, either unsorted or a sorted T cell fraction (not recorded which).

The chain's CDR3 is CASSRDASYEQYF. The CDR3 region has the DNA TGTGCCAGCAGTAGGGACGCTTCCTACGAGCAGTACTTC. This chain joins TRBV12-3 or TRBV12-4 and TRBJ2-7, with D perhaps given as TRBD1 or TRBD2 (5 bases each). This CDR3 contains 13 residues. The V and J ends lost 5 bases and 1 base respectively, with 9 bases between them.